One T cell receptor beta chain is described in this entry. The antigen is unknown. The sample belongs to a study of T-cell reconstitution after alpha-beta-depleted transplantation in children. Broader study findings: In some patients, recipient T cells and intrathymic progenitors surviving conditioning explained high day-60 diversity. It was reported that alpha-beta T cells came from several hundred expanded graft clones (about two months after transplant). T-cell numbers and diversity one year post-transplant derived largely from freshly generated T cells.

The CDR3 contains 16 residues. Trimming took 3 bases from V and 0 from J; bases not matched to a gene: 5. Germline CDR1 is LGHDT and CDR2 is YNNKEL (reference sequence). Unique molecular identifiers were incorporated into the prepared TCRbeta library. TCRdb redid the calling of the PCR reads with MiXCR, one entry per CDR3 protein. The table lists fewer than 750,000 distinct CDR3 sequences, more than 20% of them singletons, with around a third in the top ten. The chain recombines TRBV3-1 with TRBJ2-4, with 7 bases lining up with TRBD1. This TCR derives from a boy younger than two with Wiskott-Aldrich syndrome, due to receive a stem cell transplant. Material: PBMCs, obtained before TCRalphabeta/CD19-depleted stem cell transplant. CDR3 loop: CASSHEGATAKNIQYF. CDR3 coding DNA: TGTGCCAGCAGCCATGAGGGGGCGACAGCCAAAAACATTCAGTACTTC.